These 9 T cell receptor beta chains were all obtained from the same sample, sequenced in a study of T cell changes during pregnancy in multiple sclerosis. Only in-frame clones appear in the TCRdb table, and some are missing; sequencing was by immunoSEQ multiplex PCR. Of roughly 60,000 clones listed, roughly 91% are singletons. The specimen comprised peripheral blood, sampled in the second trimester of pregnancy. These receptors were obtained from a female donor in good health, enrolled as a control in a pregnancy study.

This chain joins TRBV7-2 and TRBJ2-5, with 8 bases matching TRBD2. Losses at the gene ends were 4 bases for V and 2 bases for J; bases not matched to a gene: 12. Germline CDR1 and CDR2: SGHTA and FQGNSA. CDR3 length: 17 residues. The CDR3 region has the DNA TGTGCCAGCAGCTCCGCGGGGCGGGAGGCGGGACAAGAGACCCAGTACTTC. Protein product: CASSSAGREAGQETQYF.

This chain uses TRBV30 with TRBJ1-1; no clear D. This CDR3 spans 14 amino acids. The V end lost 2 bases, the J end lost 1 base, and 11 bases lay between the germline ends. Germline V lookup: CDR1 GTSNPN, CDR2 SVGIG (reference sequence). CDR3 sequence: CAWSPGLQNTEAFF. Written as DNA, the CDR3 is TGTGCCTGGAGTCCTGGACTGCAGAACACTGAAGCTTTCTTT.

This clone was detected only once. This rearrangement joins TRBV23-1 to TRBJ1-2, with 7 bases identical to TRBD1. TRBV23-1 is an ORF; its function is uncertain. The trim removed 4 bases at V and 1 base at J, leaving 3 bases unmatched. The CDR3 sequence is 14 residues long. Written as DNA, the CDR3 is TGCGCCAGCAGTCGGGACAGCCTTAACTATGGCTACACCTTC. Protein: CASSRDSLNYGYTF.

Turning to this clone: Germline is not matched at one junction end, which may reflect a read error. V is TRBV4-1 and J is TRBJ2-1; TRBD1 might be the D (5 bases). This CDR3 region has 15 residues. CDR1 is MGHRA, CDR2 YSYEKL, per germline. In DNA form, the CDR3 reads TGCGCCAGCAGCCAAGACCCTCCTGACGGGCCCAAGGGGCTCTTC. This codes for CASSQDPPDGPKGLF.

The chain employs TRBV6-5 and TRBJ2-1, with 13 bases matching TRBD2. The CDR3 extends over 16 amino acids. Germline loops: CDR1 MNHEY, CDR2 SVGAGI. The V and J ends lost 1 base and 9 bases, in that order; junction bases with no gene match: 6. This CDR3 reads CASSYFTSGRAGEQFF. Here the CDR3 DNA reads TGTGCCAGCAGTTACTTTACTAGCGGGAGGGCCGGTGAGCAGTTCTTC.

This rearrangement joins TRBV14 to TRBJ2-7; TRBD2 aligns across 11 bases. The trim removed 2 bases at V and 2 bases at J, leaving 2 bases unmatched. Looked up from germline, CDR1 is SGHDN and CDR2 is FVKESK. This CDR3 is 15 amino acids long. The chain's CDR3 is CASSQSTSGAYEQYF. CDR3 nucleotide sequence: TGTGCCAGCAGCCAATCGACTAGCGGGGCCTACGAGCAGTACTTC.

This clone was detected only a few times. This chain links TRBV4-1 with TRBJ1-6; D might be TRBD1 (5 bases). Deletions cut 1 base from V and 0 bases from J, with 16 bases between. Germline CDR1 MGHRA, CDR2 YSYEKL. This CDR3 is built from 19 residues. The CDR3 nucleotides are TGCGCCAGCAGCCAAGGCGGGACGGACACCTTCTCCTATAATTCACCCCTCCACTTT. It yields the protein CASSQGGTDTFSYNSPLHF.

The rearrangement joins TRBV27 to TRBJ2-1, with 10 bases that match TRBD2. Germline CDR1 and CDR2: MNHEY and SMNVEV (reference sequence). The V segment lost 5 bases and the J segment 11 bases; nucleotides outside the gene matches: 9. The CDR3 is 14 residues long. The DNA of the CDR3 is TGTGCCAGCAGTCTCTTCCTAGCGGGAGCTCAGCAGTTCTTC. Protein sequence: CASSLFLAGAQQFF.

The J gene is TRBJ2-1, the V gene TRBV11-2, with D perhaps matching TRBD2 (5 bases). V was clipped by 0 bases and J by 9 bases, with 12 bases between them. The CDR3 sequence is 14 residues long. CDR1 and CDR2 from the germline V gene are SGHAT and FQNNGV. The CDR3 DNA sequence: TGTGCCAGCAGCTTAGACCCGGGAACTTCTGAGCAGTTCTTC. Protein product: CASSLDPGTSEQFF.